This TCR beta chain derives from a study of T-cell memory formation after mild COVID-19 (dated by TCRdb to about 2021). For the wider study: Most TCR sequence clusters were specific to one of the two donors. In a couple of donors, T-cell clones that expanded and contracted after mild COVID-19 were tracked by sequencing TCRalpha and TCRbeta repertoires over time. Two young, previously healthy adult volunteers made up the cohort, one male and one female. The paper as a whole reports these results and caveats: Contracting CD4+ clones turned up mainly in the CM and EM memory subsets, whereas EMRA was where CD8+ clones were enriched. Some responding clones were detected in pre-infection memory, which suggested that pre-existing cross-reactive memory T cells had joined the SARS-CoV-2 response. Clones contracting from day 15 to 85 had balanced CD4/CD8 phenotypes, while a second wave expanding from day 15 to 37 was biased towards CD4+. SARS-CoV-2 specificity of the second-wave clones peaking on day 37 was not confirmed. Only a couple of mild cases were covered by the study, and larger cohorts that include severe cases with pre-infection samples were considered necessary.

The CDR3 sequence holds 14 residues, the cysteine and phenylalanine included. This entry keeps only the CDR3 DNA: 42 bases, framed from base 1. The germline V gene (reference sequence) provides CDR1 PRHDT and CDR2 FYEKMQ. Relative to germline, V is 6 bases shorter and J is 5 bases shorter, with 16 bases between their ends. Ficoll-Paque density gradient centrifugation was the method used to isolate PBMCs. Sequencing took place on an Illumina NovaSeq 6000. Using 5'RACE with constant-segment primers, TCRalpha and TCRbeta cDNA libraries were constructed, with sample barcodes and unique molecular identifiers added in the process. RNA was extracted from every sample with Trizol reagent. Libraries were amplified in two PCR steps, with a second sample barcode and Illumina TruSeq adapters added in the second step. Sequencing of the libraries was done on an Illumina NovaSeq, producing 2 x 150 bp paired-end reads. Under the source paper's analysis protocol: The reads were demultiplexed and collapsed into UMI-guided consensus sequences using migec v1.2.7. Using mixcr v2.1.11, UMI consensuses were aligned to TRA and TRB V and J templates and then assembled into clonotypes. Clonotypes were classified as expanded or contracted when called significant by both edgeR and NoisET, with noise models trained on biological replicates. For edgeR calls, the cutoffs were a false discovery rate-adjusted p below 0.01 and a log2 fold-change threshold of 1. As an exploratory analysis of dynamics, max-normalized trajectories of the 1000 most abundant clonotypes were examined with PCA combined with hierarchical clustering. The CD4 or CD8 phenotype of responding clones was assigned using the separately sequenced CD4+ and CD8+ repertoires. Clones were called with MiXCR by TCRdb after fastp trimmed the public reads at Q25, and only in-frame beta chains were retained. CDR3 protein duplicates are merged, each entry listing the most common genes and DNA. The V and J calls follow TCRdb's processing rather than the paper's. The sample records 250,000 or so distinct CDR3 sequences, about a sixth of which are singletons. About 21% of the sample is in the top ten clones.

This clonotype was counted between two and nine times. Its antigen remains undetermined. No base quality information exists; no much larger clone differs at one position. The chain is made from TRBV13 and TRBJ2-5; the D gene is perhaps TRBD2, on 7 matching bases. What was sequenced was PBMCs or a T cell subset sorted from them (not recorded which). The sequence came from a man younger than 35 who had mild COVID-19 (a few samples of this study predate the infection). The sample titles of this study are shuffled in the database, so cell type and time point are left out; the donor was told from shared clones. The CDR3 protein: CASRVTGREETQYF. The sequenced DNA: TGTGCCAGCAGGGTCACAGGGAGGGAGGAGACCCAGTACTTC.